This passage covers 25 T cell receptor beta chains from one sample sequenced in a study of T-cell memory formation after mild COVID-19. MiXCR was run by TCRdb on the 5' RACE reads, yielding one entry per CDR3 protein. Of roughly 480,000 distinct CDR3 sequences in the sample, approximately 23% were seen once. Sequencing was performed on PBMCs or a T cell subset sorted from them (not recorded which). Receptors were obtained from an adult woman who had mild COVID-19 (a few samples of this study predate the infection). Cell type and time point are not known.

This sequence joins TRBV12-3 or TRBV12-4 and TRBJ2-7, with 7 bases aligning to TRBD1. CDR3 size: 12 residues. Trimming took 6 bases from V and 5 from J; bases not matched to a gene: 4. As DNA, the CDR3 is TGTGCCAGCAGCACAGGGGCCCACGAGCAGTACTTC. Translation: CASSTGAHEQYF.

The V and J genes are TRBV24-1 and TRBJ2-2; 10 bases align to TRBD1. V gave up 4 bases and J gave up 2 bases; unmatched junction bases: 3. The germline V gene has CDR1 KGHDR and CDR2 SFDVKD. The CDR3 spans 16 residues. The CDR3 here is CATSDRDRGNTGELFF. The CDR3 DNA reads TGTGCCACCAGTGACAGGGACAGGGGAAACACCGGGGAGCTGTTTTTT.

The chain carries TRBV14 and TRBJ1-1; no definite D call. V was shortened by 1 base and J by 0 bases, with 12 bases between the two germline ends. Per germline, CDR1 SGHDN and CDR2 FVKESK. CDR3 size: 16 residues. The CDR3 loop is CASSQVALQLNTEAFF. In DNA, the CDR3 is TGTGCCAGCAGCCAAGTCGCCCTACAGTTGAACACTGAAGCTTTCTTT.

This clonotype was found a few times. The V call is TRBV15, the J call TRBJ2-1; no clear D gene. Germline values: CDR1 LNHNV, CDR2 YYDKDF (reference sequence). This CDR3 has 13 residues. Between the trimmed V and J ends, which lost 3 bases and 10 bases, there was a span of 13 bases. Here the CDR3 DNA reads TGTGCCACCAGCAGTTTTTCGGAGTCCGAGCAGTTCTTC. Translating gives CATSSFSESEQFF.

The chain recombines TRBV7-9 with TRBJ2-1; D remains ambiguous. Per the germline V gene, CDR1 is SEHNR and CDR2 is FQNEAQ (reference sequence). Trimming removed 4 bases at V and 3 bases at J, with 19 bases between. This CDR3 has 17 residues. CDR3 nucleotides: TGTGCCAGCAGCTCGAAAAGGCGGACGGTGGTCTACAATGAGCAGTTCTTC. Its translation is CASSSKRRTVVYNEQFF.

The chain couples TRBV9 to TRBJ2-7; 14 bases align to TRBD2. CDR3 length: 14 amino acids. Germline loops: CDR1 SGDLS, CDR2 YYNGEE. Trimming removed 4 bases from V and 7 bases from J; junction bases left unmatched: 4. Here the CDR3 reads CASSTGLAGGEQYF. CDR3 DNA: TGTGCCAGCAGCACTGGACTAGCGGGGGGTGAGCAGTACTTC. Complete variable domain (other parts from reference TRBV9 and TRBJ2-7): DSGVTQTPKHLITATGQRVTLRCSPRSGDLSVYWYQQSLDQGLQFLIQYYNGEERAKGNILERFSAQQFPDLHSELNLSSLELGDSALYFCASSTGLAGGEQYFGPGTRLTVT.

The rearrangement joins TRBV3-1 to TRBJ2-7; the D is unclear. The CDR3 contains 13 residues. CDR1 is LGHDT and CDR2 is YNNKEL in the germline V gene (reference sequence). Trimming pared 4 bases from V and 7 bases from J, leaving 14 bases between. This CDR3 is CASSLSDSGEQYF. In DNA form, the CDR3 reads TGTGCCAGCAGCCTTTCAGACTCCGGGGAGCAGTACTTC.

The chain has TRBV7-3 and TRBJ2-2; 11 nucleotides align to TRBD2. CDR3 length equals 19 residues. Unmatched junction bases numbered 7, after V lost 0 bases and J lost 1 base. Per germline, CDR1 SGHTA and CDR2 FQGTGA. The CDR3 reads CASSLTWASGGQNTGELFF. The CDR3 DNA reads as TGTGCCAGCAGCTTAACGTGGGCTAGCGGGGGGCAGAACACCGGGGAGCTGTTTTTT.

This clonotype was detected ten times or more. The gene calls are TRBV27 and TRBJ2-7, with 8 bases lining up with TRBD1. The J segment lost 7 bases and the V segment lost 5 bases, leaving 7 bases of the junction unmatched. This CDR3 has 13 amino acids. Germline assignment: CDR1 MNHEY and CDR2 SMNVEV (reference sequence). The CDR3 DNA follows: TGTGCCAGCAGTGATGCAGGGGGCCGAGAGCAGTACTTC. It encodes CASSDAGGREQYF.

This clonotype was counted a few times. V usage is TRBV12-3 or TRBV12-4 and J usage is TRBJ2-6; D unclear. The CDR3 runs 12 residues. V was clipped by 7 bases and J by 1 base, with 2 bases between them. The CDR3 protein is CASTSGANVLTF. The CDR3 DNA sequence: TGTGCCAGCACTTCTGGGGCCAACGTCCTGACTTTC.

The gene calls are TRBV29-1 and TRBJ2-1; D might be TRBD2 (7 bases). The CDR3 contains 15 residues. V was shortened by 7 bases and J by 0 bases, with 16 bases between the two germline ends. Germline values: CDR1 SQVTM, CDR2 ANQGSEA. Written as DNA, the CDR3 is TGCAGCGGGAAACACGGGGGGCCCTCCTACAATGAGCAGTTCTTC. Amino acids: CSGKHGGPSYNEQFF.

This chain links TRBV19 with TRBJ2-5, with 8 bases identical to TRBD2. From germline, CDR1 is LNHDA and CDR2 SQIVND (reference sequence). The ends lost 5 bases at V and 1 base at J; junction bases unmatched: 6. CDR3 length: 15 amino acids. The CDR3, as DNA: TGTGCCAGTAGTGGGGGGCTAGCGGGCCAAGAGACCCAGTACTTC. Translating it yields CASSGGLAGQETQYF. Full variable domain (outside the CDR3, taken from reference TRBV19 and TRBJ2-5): DGGITQSPKYLFRKEGQNVTLSCEQNLNHDAMYWYRQDPGQGLRLIYYSQIVNDFQKGDIAEGYSVSREKKESFPLTVTSAQKNPTAFYLCASSGGLAGQETQYFGPGTRLLVL.

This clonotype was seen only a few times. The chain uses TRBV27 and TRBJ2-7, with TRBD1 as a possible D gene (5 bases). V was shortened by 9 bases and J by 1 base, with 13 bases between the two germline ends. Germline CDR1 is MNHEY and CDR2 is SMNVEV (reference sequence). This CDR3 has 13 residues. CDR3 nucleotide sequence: TGTGCCAGTGCCTCAGGGTTGTCCTACGAGCAGTACTTC. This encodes CASASGLSYEQYF.

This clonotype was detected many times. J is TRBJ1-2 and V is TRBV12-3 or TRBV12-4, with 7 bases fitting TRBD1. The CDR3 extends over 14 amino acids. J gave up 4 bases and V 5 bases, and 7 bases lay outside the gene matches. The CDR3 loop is CASSAQGLSYGYTF. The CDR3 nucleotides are TGTGCCAGCAGTGCACAGGGGTTGTCCTATGGCTACACCTTC.

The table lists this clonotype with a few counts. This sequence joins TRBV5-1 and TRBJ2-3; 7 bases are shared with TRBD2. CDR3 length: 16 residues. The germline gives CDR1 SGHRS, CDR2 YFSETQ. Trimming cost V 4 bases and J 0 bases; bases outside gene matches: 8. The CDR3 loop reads CASSRRGSGSTDTQYF. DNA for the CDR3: TGCGCCAGCAGCCGGCGTGGTAGCGGGAGCACAGATACGCAGTATTTT.

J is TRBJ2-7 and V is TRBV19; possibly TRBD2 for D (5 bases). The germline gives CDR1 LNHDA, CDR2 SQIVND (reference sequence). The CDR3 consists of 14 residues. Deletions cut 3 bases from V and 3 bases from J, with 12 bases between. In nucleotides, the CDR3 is TGTGCCAGTAGTATTCGGCTAGCAGACTACGAGCAGTACTTC. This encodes CASSIRLADYEQYF. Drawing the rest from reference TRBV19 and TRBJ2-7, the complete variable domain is DGGITQSPKYLFRKEGQNVTLSCEQNLNHDAMYWYRQDPGQGLRLIYYSQIVNDFQKGDIAEGYSVSREKKESFPLTVTSAQKNPTAFYLCASSIRLADYEQYFGPGTRLTVT.

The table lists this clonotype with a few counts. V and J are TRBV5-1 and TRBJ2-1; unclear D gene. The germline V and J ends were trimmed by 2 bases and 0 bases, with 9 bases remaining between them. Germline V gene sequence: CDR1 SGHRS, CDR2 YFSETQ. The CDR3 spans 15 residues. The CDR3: CASSLTRPSYNEQFF. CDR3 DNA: TGCGCCAGCAGCTTAACCAGACCCTCCTACAATGAGCAGTTCTTC.

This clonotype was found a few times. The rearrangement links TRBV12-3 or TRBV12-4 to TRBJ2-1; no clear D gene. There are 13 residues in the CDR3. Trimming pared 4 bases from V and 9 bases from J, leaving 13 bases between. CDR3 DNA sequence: TGTGCCAGCAGTTCCCCGCCGATAGGTGAGCAGTTCTTC. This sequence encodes CASSSPPIGEQFF.

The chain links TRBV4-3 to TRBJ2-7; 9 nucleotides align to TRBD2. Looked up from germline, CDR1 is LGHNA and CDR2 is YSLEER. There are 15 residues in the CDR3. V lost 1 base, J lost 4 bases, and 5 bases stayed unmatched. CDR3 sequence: CASSQGDSGRYEQYF. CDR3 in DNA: TGCGCCAGCAGCCAAGGGGATAGCGGGAGATACGAGCAGTACTTC.

The CDR3 here is CASSQERADEQFF. CDR3 nucleotide sequence: TGTGCCAGCAGCCAAGAACGCGCGGATGAGCAGTTCTTC. The chain carries TRBV3-1 and TRBJ2-1; no reliable D call. Deletions cut 0 bases from V and 8 bases from J, with 8 bases between. The CDR3 runs to 13 residues. CDR1 is LGHDT, CDR2 YNNKEL, per germline (reference sequence).

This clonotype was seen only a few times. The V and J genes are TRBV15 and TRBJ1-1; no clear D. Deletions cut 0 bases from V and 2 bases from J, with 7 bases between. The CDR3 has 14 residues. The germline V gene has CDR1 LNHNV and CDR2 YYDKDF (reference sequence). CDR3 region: CATSREIGNTEAFF. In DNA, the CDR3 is TGTGCCACCAGCAGAGAGATCGGCAACACTGAAGCTTTCTTT.

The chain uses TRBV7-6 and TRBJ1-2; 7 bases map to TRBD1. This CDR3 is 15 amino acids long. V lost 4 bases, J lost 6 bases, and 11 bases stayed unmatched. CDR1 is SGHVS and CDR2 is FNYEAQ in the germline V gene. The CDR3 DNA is TGTGCCAGCAGCTCCCGACAGGGAATAGAGGATGGCTACACCTTC. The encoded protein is CASSSRQGIEDGYTF.

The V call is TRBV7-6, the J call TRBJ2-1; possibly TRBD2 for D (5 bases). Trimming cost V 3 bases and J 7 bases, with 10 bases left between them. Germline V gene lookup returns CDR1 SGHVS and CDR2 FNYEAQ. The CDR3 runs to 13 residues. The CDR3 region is CASSLGVGNEQFF. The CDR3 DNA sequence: TGTGCCAGCAGCTTGGGAGTGGGGAATGAGCAGTTCTTC.

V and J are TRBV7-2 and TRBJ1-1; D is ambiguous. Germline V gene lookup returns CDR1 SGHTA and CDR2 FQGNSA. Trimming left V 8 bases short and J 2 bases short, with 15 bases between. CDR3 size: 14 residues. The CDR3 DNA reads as TGTGCCAGCCACCCCCGGGCCCTTAACACTGAAGCTTTCTTT. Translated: CASHPRALNTEAFF.

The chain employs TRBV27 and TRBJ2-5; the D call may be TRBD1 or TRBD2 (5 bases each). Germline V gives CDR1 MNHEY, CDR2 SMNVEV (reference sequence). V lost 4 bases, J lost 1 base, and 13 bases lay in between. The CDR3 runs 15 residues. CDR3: CASSSLMGVQETQYF. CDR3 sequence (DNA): TGTGCCAGCAGTTCCCTGATGGGGGTCCAAGAGACCCAGTACTTC.